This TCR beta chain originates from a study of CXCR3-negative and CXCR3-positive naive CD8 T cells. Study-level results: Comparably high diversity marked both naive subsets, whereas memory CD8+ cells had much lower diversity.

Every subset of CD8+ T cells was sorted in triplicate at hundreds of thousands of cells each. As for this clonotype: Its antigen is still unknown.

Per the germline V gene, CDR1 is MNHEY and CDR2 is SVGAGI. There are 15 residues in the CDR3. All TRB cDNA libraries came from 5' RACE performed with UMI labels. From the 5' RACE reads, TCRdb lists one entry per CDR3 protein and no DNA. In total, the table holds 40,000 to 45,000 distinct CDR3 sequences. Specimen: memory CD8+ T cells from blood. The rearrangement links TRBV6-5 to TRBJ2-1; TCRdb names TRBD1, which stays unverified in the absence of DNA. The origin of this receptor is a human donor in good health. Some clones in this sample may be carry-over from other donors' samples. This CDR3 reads CASSYDSTTYNEQFF.